A selection of T cell receptor beta chains follows, all from one sample in a study of regulatory T cells in long-lasting Graves disease. MiXCR, run by TCRdb on the multiplex PCR reads, gives a single entry per CDR3 protein. Of about 400,000 distinct CDR3 sequences detected, under 25% appear once; the ten largest clones hold more than 20%. Material: peripheral blood mononuclear cells (PBMCs), obtained when the disease was refractory, from a patient treated with antithyroid drugs. These receptors were collected from a female donor with Graves disease. Both conserved end residues are part of each CDR3. D genes are given only for firm matches. Clone sizes are given selectively: once, few, many, or a class where the clone is expanded.

v_call	cdr3_length	j_call	d_call	clone_size	cdr3_aa	cdr3_nt
TRBV15	16	TRBJ2-7	TRBD1	many	CATSRTGGQGGVEQYF	TGTGCCACCAGCAGGACCGGGGGACAGGGGGGAGTAGAGCAGTACTTC
TRBV6-1	11	TRBJ1-5	.	few	CASNEDQPQHF	TGTGCCAGCAATGAGGATCAGCCCCAGCATTTT
TRBV2	15	TRBJ1-4	.	many	CASSGGKTTNEKLFF	TGTGCCAGCAGTGGGGGAAAGACAACTAATGAAAAACTGTTTTTT
TRBV11-2	21	TRBJ2-6	.	.	CATREILIADQTSSGANVLTF	TGTGCCACCCGAGAGATCCTGATAGCAGACCAAACCAGCTCTGGGGCCAACGTCCTGACTTTC
TRBV10-3	16	TRBJ2-5	TRBD2	.	CANRGVLAGNQETQYF	TGTGCCAACAGAGGCGTATTAGCGGGAAACCAAGAGACCCAGTACTTC
TRBV10-3	14	TRBJ2-5	TRBD2	few	CAIRRDRGGETQYF	TGTGCCATCCGGCGAGATCGGGGGGGAGAGACCCAGTACTTC
TRBV5-1	15	TRBJ2-3	.	once	CASSTPGTSTDTQYF	TGCGCCAGCAGCACCCCCGGGACTAGCACAGATACGCAGTATTTT
TRBV4-3	17	TRBJ1-1	TRBD1	.	CASSQEESAGGVAEAFF	TGCGCCAGCAGCCAAGAGGAATCGGCAGGGGGCGTAGCTGAAGCTTTCTTT
TRBV20-1	14	TRBJ1-2	TRBD1	.	CSASKQGTDYGYTF	TGCAGTGCTAGCAAACAGGGGACGGACTATGGCTACACCTTC
TRBV20-1	17	TRBJ2-1	.	once	CSAHNGHDSSSYNEQFF	TGCAGTGCTCATAATGGACACGATTCTAGCTCCTACAATGAGCAGTTCTTC
TRBV3-1	18	TRBJ2-7	TRBD2	.	CASSQGGGHGLAGEEQYF	TGTGCCAGCAGCCAAGGCGGGGGTCATGGACTAGCGGGAGAGGAGCAGTACTTC
TRBV7-8	15	TRBJ2-7	TRBD1	.	CASSLWGTASYEQYF	TGTGCCAGCAGCTTATGGGGGACAGCCTCCTACGAGCAGTACTTC
TRBV7-9	17	TRBJ2-2	TRBD2	.	CASSPGLAGVGTGELFF	TGTGCCAGCAGTCCTGGACTAGCGGGAGTGGGGACCGGGGAGCTGTTTTTT
TRBV2	13	TRBJ1-3	.	many	CASSETGGNTIYF	TGTGCCAGCAGTGAGACAGGTGGAAACACCATATATTTT
TRBV5-1	15	TRBJ2-5	.	few	CASSLAGRGEETQYF	TGCGCCAGCAGCTTGGCCGGCAGGGGAGAAGAGACCCAGTACTTC
TRBV29-1	15	TRBJ1-1	TRBD1	many	CSVLTGTGRNTEAFF	TGCAGCGTCCTAACCGGGACAGGGAGGAACACTGAAGCTTTCTTT
TRBV12-3/TRBV12-4	14	TRBJ1-4	.	.	CASSLVDPNEKLFF	TGTGCCAGCAGTTTGGTCGACCCTAATGAAAAACTGTTTTTT
TRBV19	13	TRBJ2-7	.	.	CASNSGGADEQYF	TGTGCCAGTAATTCCGGAGGGGCTGACGAGCAGTACTTC
TRBV6-1	15	TRBJ1-5	.	.	CASSHDGVSNQPQHF	TGTGCCAGCAGCCATGATGGAGTTAGCAATCAGCCCCAGCATTTT
TRBV5-6	14	TRBJ1-6	.	.	CASSPGRDNSPLHF	TGTGCCAGCAGCCCGGGACGGGATAATTCACCCCTCCACTTT
TRBV20-1	13	TRBJ2-7	TRBD1	many	CSATDRGYYEQYF	TGCAGTGCTACGGACAGGGGATACTACGAGCAGTACTTC
TRBV28	15	TRBJ1-2	.	many	CASSFGIGSLLSYTF	TGTGCCAGCAGTTTTGGTATCGGCTCCCTATTGAGCTACACCTTC
TRBV7-9	14	TRBJ1-2	.	.	CASSLAAQDYGYTF	TGTGCCAGCAGCTTAGCTGCACAGGATTATGGCTACACCTTC
TRBV11-2	15	TRBJ2-2	.	many	CASSLDGGFAGELFF	TGTGCCAGCAGCTTAGATGGCGGGTTTGCCGGGGAGCTGTTTTTT
TRBV29-1	13	TRBJ1-5	.	few	CSVGGNSNQPQHF	TGCAGCGTTGGGGGAAATAGCAATCAGCCCCAGCATTTT
TRBV3-1	14	TRBJ1-1	TRBD1	many	CASSQNTQGAEAFF	TGTGCCAGCAGCCAGAACACTCAGGGGGCTGAAGCTTTCTTT
TRBV6-1	15	TRBJ2-1	.	.	CASRITSPTYNEQFF	TGTGCCAGCAGGATCACTAGCCCGACCTACAATGAGCAGTTCTTC
TRBV6-1	15	TRBJ2-7	.	many	CASSEAVTGPYEQYF	TGTGCCAGCAGTGAAGCAGTCACAGGCCCCTACGAGCAGTACTTC
TRBV14	15	TRBJ1-2	.	many	CASSHLMTANYGYTF	TGTGCCAGCAGCCACTTAATGACAGCTAACTATGGCTACACCTTC
TRBV15	14	TRBJ1-2	.	.	CATSQSPKDYGYTF	TGTGCCACCAGCCAGTCACCGAAGGACTATGGCTACACCTTC
TRBV7-2	16	TRBJ2-5	.	many	CASSPPRGTGMKTQYF	TGTGCCAGCAGCCCTCCTCGGGGTACAGGGATGAAGACCCAGTACTTC
TRBV20-1	14	TRBJ1-6	TRBD1	few	CSARKTGMNSPLHF	TGCAGTGCTAGAAAGACAGGGATGAATTCACCCCTCCACTTT
TRBV30	17	TRBJ2-7	.	many	CAWSVYGLLGRDYEQYF	TGTGCCTGGAGTGTCTACGGTTTGTTGGGACGGGACTACGAGCAGTACTTC
TRBV7-2	17	TRBJ2-5	TRBD2	.	CASSRHPRAGAQETQYF	TGTGCCAGCAGCAGGCACCCGAGGGCGGGAGCGCAAGAGACCCAGTACTTC
TRBV12-3/TRBV12-4	15	TRBJ1-5	.	.	CASSYRTERNQPQHF	TGTGCCAGCAGTTACCGGACAGAACGCAATCAGCCCCAGCATTTT
TRBV27	15	TRBJ2-3	.	.	CASSRQAASTDTQYF	TGTGCCAGCTCCCGGCAAGCGGCTAGCACAGATACGCAGTATTTT
TRBV11-2	15	TRBJ2-7	.	many	CASSLDPLGVDEQYF	TGTGCCAGCAGCTTAGATCCCCTTGGCGTCGACGAGCAGTACTTC
TRBV3-1	19	TRBJ2-2	TRBD1	.	CASGGIRLNQGVGTGELFF	TGTGCCAGCGGCGGAATTCGTCTAAACCAGGGGGTCGGCACCGGGGAGCTGTTTTTT
TRBV7-9	12	TRBJ2-7	.	many	CASSHYENEQYF	TGTGCCAGCAGCCACTATGAGAACGAGCAGTACTTC
TRBV12-3/TRBV12-4	15	TRBJ1-5	TRBD1	many	CASSSDRGSNQPQHF	TGTGCCAGCAGTTCTGACAGGGGCAGCAATCAGCCCCAGCATTTT
TRBV13	15	TRBJ1-4	TRBD1	few	CASSSQGAVGEKLFF	TGTGCCAGCAGCTCGCAGGGGGCGGTTGGTGAAAAACTGTTTTTT
TRBV2	15	TRBJ2-7	TRBD1	few	CASSEAPGQAYEQYF	TGTGCCAGCAGTGAAGCCCCGGGACAGGCCTACGAGCAGTACTTC
TRBV11-2	11	TRBJ2-7	.	many	CASGANYEQYF	TGTGCCAGCGGGGCCAACTACGAGCAGTACTTC
TRBV29-1	11	TRBJ1-1	.	.	CSVVEEKGAFF	TGCAGCGTTGTGGAGGAAAAAGGAGCTTTCTTT
TRBV20-1	14	TRBJ2-3	.	few	CSARDRWRTDTQYF	TGCAGTGCTAGAGATCGTTGGAGAACAGATACGCAGTATTTT
TRBV30	12	TRBJ1-1	TRBD1	few	CAWNRGNTEAFF	TGTGCCTGGAACAGGGGGAACACTGAAGCTTTCTTT
TRBV11-2	12	TRBJ2-2	.	many	CASSWNTGELFF	TGTGCCAGCAGCTGGAACACCGGGGAGCTGTTTTTT
TRBV20-1	13	TRBJ2-5	.	few	CSARVSYQETQYF	TGCAGTGCTAGAGTATCGTACCAAGAGACCCAGTACTTC
TRBV14	15	TRBJ1-1	TRBD1	few	CASSQNRGRNTEAFF	TGTGCCAGCAGCCAAAACAGGGGGCGGAACACTGAAGCTTTCTTT
TRBV12-5	12	TRBJ2-5	.	many	CASGLAEETQYF	TGTGCTAGTGGTTTGGCCGAAGAGACCCAGTACTTC
TRBV15	14	TRBJ2-5	TRBD2	few	CATSIRSGGETQYF	TGTGCCACCAGCATACGTAGCGGGGGAGAGACCCAGTACTTC
TRBV7-2	13	TRBJ1-1	.	many	CASSQGQNTEAFF	TGTGCCAGCAGCCAAGGACAAAACACTGAAGCTTTCTTT
TRBV6-2/TRBV6-3	15	TRBJ2-7	.	.	CASSEAVGAVYEQYF	TGTGCCAGCAGTGAAGCGGTGGGGGCAGTGTACGAGCAGTACTTC
TRBV20-1	10	TRBJ1-2	.	.	CSAQRNGYTF	TGCAGTGCTCAAAGGAATGGCTACACCTTC
TRBV12-3/TRBV12-4	13	TRBJ2-2	.	.	CASSSGLYGELFF	TGTGCCAGCAGTTCAGGACTGTACGGGGAGCTGTTTTTT
TRBV12-3/TRBV12-4	14	TRBJ1-2	TRBD1	many	CASSTTGGGYGYTF	TGTGCCAGCAGTACAACAGGGGGCGGCTATGGCTACACCTTC